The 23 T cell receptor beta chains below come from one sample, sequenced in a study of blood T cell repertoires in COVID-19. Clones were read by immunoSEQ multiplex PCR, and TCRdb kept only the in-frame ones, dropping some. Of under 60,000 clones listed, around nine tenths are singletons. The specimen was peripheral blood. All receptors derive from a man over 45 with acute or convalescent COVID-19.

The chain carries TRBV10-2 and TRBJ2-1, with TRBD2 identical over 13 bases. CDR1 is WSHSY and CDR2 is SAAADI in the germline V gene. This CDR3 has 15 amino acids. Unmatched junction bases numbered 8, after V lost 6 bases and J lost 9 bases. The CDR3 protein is CASSRLAGGMGEQFF. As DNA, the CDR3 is TGCGCCAGCAGCAGACTAGCGGGAGGCATGGGTGAGCAGTTCTTC.

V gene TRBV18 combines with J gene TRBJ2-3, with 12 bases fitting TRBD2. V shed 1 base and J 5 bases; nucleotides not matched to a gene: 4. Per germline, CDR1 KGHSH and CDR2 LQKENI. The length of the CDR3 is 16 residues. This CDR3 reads CASSPQTSGSQDTQYF. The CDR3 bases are TGTGCCAGCTCACCACAGACTAGCGGGAGTCAAGATACGCAGTATTTT.

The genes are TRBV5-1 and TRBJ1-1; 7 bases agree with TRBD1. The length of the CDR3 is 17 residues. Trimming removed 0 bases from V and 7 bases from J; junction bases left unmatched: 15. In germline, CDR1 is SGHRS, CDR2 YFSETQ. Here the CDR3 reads CASSLGVTRGQTLEAFF. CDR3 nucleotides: TGCGCCAGCAGCTTGGGAGTTACGCGGGGACAGACCCTTGAAGCTTTCTTT.

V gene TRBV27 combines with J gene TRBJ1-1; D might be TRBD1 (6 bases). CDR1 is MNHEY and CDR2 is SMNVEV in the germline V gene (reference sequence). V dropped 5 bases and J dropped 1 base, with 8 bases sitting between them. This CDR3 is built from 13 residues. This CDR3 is CASSQTGNTEAFF. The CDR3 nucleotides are TGTGCCAGCAGTCAGACAGGGAACACTGAAGCTTTCTTT.

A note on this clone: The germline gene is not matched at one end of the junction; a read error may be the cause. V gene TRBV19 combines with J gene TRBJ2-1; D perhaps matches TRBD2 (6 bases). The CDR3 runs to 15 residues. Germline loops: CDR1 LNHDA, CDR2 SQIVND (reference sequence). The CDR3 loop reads CASSIAWGRLNEQFF. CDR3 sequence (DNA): TGTGCCAGTAGCATAGCGTGGGGGAGGCTAAATGAGCAGTTCTTC.

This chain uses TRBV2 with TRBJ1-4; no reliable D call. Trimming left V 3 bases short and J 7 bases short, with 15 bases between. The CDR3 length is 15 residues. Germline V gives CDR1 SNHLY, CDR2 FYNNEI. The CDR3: CASSEGAQSGEKLFF. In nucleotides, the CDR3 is TGTGCCAGCAGTGAGGGAGCCCAGTCAGGTGAAAAACTGTTTTTT.

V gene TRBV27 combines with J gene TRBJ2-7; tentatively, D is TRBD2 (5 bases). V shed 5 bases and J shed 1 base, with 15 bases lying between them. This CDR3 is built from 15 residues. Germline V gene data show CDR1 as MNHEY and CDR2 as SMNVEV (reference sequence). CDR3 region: CASSILPGESYEQYF. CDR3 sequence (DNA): TGTGCCAGCAGTATACTCCCCGGGGAGTCCTACGAGCAGTACTTC.

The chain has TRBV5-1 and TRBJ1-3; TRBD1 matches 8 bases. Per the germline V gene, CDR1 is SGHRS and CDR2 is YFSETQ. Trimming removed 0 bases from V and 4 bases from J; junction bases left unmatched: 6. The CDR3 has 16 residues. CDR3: CASSLGTGRTGNTIYF. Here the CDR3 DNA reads TGCGCCAGCAGCTTGGGGACAGGGCGGACGGGAAACACCATATATTTT.

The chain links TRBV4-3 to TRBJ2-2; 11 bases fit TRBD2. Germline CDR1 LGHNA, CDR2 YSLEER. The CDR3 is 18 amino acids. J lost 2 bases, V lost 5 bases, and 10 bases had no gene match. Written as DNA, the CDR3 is TGCGCCAGCAGCGTTCGACTAGCGGGGACCTCAAACACCGGGGAGCTGTTTTTT. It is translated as CASSVRLAGTSNTGELFF.

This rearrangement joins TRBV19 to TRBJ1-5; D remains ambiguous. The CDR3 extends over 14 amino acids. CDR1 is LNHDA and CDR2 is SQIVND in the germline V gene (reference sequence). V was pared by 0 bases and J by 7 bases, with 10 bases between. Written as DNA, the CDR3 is TGTGCCAGTAGTATAGATCCGGGGAAACAGCCCCAGCATTTT. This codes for CASSIDPGKQPQHF.

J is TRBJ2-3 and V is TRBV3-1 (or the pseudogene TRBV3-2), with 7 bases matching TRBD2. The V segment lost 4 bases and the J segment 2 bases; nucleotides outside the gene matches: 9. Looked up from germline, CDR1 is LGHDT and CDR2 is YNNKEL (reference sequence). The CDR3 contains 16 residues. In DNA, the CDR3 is TGTGCCAGCAGCCGCCGGACTAGTGGAAACACAGATACGCAGTATTTT. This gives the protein CASSRRTSGNTDTQYF.

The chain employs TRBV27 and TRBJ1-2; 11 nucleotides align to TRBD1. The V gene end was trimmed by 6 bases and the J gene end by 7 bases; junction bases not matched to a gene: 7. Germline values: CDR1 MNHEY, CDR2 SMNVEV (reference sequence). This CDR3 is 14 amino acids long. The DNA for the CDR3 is TGTGCCAGCAGCAAGGACAGGGGGCTGAGTGGCTACACCTTC. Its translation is CASSKDRGLSGYTF.

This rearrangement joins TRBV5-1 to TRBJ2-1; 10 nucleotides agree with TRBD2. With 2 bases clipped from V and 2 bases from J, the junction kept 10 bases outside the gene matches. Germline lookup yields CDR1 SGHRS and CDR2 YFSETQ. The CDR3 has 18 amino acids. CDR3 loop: CASSFKGGTSGAYNEQFF. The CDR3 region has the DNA TGCGCCAGCAGCTTCAAAGGGGGTACTAGCGGGGCCTACAATGAGCAGTTCTTC.

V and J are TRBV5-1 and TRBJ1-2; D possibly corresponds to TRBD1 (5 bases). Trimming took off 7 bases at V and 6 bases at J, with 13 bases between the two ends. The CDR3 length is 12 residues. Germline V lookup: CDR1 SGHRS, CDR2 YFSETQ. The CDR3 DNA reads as TGCGCCAGCTCCCCCCAGGGTGATGGCTACACCTTC. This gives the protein CASSPQGDGYTF.

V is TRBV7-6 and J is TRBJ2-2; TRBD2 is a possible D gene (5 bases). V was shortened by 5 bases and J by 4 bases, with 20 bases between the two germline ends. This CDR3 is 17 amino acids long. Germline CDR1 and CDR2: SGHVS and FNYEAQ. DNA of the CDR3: TGTGCCAGCAGCCCCCGCTGGAATCTCGAGGGCACCGGGGAGCTGTTTTTT. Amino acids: CASSPRWNLEGTGELFF.

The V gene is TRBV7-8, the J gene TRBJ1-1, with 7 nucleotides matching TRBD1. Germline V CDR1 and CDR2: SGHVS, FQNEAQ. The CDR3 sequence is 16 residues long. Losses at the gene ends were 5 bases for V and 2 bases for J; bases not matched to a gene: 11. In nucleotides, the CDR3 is TGTGCCAGCAGCCATAAGACAGGGAGTGATAACACTGAAGCTTTCTTT. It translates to CASSHKTGSDNTEAFF.

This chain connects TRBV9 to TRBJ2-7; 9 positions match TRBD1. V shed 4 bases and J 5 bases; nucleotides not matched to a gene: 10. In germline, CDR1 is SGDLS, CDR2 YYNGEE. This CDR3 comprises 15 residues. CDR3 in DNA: TGTGCCAGCAGCCCTGGACAGGGGTTGTTCCACGAGCAGTACTTC. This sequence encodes CASSPGQGLFHEQYF.

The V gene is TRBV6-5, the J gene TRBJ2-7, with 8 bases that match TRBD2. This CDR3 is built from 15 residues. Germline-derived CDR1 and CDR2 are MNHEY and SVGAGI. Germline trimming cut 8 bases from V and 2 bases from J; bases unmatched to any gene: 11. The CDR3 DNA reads TGTGCCAGCCGCCTCGGGGGGGTTCAGGCCTACGAGCAGTACTTC. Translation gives CASRLGGVQAYEQYF.

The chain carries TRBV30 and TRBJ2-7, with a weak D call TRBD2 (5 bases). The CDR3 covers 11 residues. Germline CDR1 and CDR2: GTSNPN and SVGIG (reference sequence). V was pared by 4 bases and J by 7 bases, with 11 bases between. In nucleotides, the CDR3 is TGTGCCTGGAACGGGGAGAGGGAGCAGTACTTC. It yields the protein CAWNGEREQYF.

The CDR3 sequence is CSASPGTGSGQPQHF. CDR3 nucleotide sequence: TGCAGTGCTAGTCCCGGGACAGGGTCCGGTCAGCCCCAGCATTTT. V gene TRBV20-1 combines with J gene TRBJ1-5; 9 nucleotides line up with TRBD1. Per germline, CDR1 DFQATT and CDR2 SNEGSKA (reference sequence). The CDR3 is made up of 15 amino acids. With 3 bases clipped from V and 6 bases from J, the junction kept 9 bases outside the gene matches.

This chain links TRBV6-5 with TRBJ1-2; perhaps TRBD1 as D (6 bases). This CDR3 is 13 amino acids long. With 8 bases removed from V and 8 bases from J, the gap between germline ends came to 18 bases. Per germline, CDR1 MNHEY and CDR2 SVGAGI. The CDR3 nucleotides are TGTGCCAGCCGTAGGGCACAGGGTGAAGGCTACACCTTC. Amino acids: CASRRAQGEGYTF.

The CDR3 is CASSFTESGANVLTF. The CDR3 nucleotides read TGTGCCAGCAGCTTTACAGAGTCTGGGGCCAACGTCCTGACTTTC. The V gene is TRBV7-9, the J gene TRBJ2-6; D call uncertain. V shed 3 bases and J shed 1 base, with 7 bases lying between them. The CDR3 length is 15 residues. Germline V gene data show CDR1 as SEHNR and CDR2 as FQNEAQ (reference sequence).

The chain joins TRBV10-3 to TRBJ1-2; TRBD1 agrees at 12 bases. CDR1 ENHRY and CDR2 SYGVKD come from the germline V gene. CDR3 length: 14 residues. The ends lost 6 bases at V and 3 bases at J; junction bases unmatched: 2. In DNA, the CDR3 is TGTGCCATCAGCGGGACAGGGGGCGACTATGGCTACACCTTC. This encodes CAISGTGGDYGYTF.